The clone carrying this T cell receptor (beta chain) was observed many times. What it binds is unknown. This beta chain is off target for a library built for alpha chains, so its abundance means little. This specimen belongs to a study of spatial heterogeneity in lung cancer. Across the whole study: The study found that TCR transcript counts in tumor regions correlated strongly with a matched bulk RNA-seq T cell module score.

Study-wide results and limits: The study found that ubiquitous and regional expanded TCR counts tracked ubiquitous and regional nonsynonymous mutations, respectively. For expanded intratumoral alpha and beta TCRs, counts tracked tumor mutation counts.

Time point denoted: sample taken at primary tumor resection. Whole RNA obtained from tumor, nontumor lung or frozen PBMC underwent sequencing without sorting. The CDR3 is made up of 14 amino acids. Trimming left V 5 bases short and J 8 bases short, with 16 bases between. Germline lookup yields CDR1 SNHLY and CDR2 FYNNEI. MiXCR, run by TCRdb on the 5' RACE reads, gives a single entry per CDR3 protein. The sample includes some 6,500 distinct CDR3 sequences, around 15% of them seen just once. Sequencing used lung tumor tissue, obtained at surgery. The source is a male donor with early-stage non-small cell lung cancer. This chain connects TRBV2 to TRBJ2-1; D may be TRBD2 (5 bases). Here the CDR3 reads CASSPRETADEQFF. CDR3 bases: TGTGCCAGCAGTCCGAGGGAAACAGCGGATGAGCAGTTCTTC.